Below, 9 T cell receptor beta chains from the same sample are listed, as sequenced in a study of cytomegalovirus exposure and HLA in healthy donors. TCRdb's table, derived via immunoSEQ multiplex PCR, lists solely in-frame clones and lacks some. In the table there are 150,000 to 250,000 clones, around 80% of which are singletons. Input material: PBMCs. The source is a woman aged 30 to 39 in good health and CMV-seropositive.

The chain couples TRBV7-9 to TRBJ1-2; no clear D gene. Germline loops: CDR1 SEHNR, CDR2 FQNEAQ (reference sequence). The V end lost 1 base, the J end lost 4 bases, and 7 bases lay between the germline ends. CDR3 length equals 13 residues. CDR3 sequence reads: CASSLGIAYGYTF. CDR3 coding DNA: TGTGCCAGCAGCTTAGGCATAGCCTATGGCTACACCTTC.

This clone was observed once. The J gene is TRBJ1-1, the V gene TRBV6-6, with 7 bases identical to TRBD1. The V gene end was trimmed by 6 bases and the J gene end by 4 bases; junction bases not matched to a gene: 5. The germline V gene has CDR1 MNHNY and CDR2 SVGAGI (reference sequence). The CDR3 contains 13 residues. The DNA of the CDR3 is TGTGCCAGCAGAGACAGGGAGAGCACTGAAGCTTTCTTT. This codes for CASRDRESTEAFF.

This chain joins TRBV29-1 and TRBJ2-7; 8 bases agree with TRBD2. With V trimmed by 1 base and J by 2 bases, 7 bases remained unmatched. CDR3 length: 15 residues. Per the germline V gene, CDR1 is SQVTM and CDR2 is ANQGSEA. CDR3 nucleotides: TGCAGCGTTGAAGGTGGGGCGGGAGGCGCCTACGAGCAGTACTTC. Protein sequence: CSVEGGAGGAYEQYF.

This sequence joins TRBV28 and TRBJ1-1, with TRBD1 matching over 9 bases. This CDR3 contains 14 residues. Per the germline V gene, CDR1 is MDHEN and CDR2 is SYDVKM. Losses at the gene ends were 6 bases for V and 3 bases for J; bases not matched to a gene: 5. The CDR3 sequence: CASSLGDRDTEAFF. DNA of the CDR3: TGTGCCAGCAGCTTGGGGGACAGGGACACTGAAGCTTTCTTT. Supplemented by reference TRBV28 and TRBJ1-1, the full variable domain reads DVKVTQSSRYLVKRTGEKVFLECVQDMDHENMFWYRQDPGLGLRLIYFSYDVKMKEKGDIPEGYSVSREKKERFSLILESASTNQTSMYLCASSLGDRDTEAFFGQGTRLTVV.

This clone is a singleton in its sample. J is TRBJ2-3 and V is TRBV9; 9 positions agree with TRBD2. The CDR3 consists of 14 residues. Germline CDR1 and CDR2: SGDLS and YYNGEE. V was pared by 3 bases and J by 4 bases, with 3 bases of the junction left unmatched. For the CDR3, the DNA is TGTGCCAGCAGCGGGGGCGGGAGGGCAGATACGCAGTATTTT. Amino acids: CASSGGGRADTQYF. Full variable domain (missing parts from reference TRBV9 and TRBJ2-3): DSGVTQTPKHLITATGQRVTLRCSPRSGDLSVYWYQQSLDQGLQFLIQYYNGEERAKGNILERFSAQQFPDLHSELNLSSLELGDSALYFCASSGGGRADTQYFGPGTRLTVL.

This chain joins TRBV29-1 and TRBJ2-3; D unclear. V lost 4 bases and J lost 0, with 5 bases in between. The CDR3 is made up of 12 amino acids. CDR1 SQVTM and CDR2 ANQGSEA come from the germline V gene. The CDR3 protein is CSVVASTDTQYF. CDR3 DNA sequence: TGCAGCGTTGTAGCCAGCACAGATACGCAGTATTTT.

About this clone itself: The same CDR3 also results from other DNA sequences found in this sample. The chain has TRBV29-1 and TRBJ1-2; TRBD1 is a possible D gene (5 bases). Trimming removed 6 bases from V and 7 bases from J, with 12 bases in between. In germline, CDR1 is SQVTM, CDR2 ANQGSEA. CDR3 size: 11 residues. CDR3 nucleotide sequence: TGCAGCGTGGCGACCGGGGGTGGCTACACCTTC. This sequence encodes CSVATGGGYTF. Supplemented by reference TRBV29-1 and TRBJ1-2, the full variable domain reads SAVISQKPSRDICQRGTSLTIQCQVDSQVTMMFWYRQQPGQSLTLIATANQGSEATYESGFVIDKFPISRPNLTFSTLTVSNMSPEDSSIYLCSVATGGGYTFGSGTRLTVV.

The rearrangement joins TRBV28 to TRBJ2-7; 8 bases align to TRBD2. With 0 bases clipped from V and 0 bases from J, the junction kept 4 bases outside the gene matches. The CDR3 has 16 residues. Per germline, CDR1 MDHEN and CDR2 SYDVKM. This CDR3 reads CASSLWPSGSSYEQYF. The CDR3 nucleotides are TGTGCCAGCAGTTTATGGCCCAGCGGGAGCTCCTACGAGCAGTACTTC.

The V and J genes are TRBV5-1 and TRBJ2-3; 10 bases align to TRBD2. This CDR3 region has 16 residues. V was clipped by 1 base and J by 4 bases; unmatched bases: 6. The V gene's germline CDR1 is SGHRS and CDR2 YFSETQ. CDR3 nucleotide sequence: TGCGCCAGCAGCTTGACGAGCGGGAGGGCCTCAGATACGCAGTATTTT. Its translation is CASSLTSGRASDTQYF.